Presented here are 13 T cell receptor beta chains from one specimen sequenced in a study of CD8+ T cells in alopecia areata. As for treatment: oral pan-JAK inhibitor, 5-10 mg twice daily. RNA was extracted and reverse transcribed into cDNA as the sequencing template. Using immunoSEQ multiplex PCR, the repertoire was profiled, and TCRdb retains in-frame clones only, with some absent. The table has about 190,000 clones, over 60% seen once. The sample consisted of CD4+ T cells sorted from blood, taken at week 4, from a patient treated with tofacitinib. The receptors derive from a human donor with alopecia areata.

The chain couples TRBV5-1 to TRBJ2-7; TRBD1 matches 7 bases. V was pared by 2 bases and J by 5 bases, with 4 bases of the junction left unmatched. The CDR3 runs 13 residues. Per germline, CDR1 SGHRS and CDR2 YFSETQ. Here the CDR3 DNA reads TGCGCCAGCAGCTTCGGGACAGAAGACGAGCAGTACTTC. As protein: CASSFGTEDEQYF.

CDR3 nucleotide sequence: TGTGCCAGCATGTTTGGGGGGGCGCGGGAGACCCAGTACTTC. This gives the protein CASMFGGARETQYF. This rearrangement joins TRBV25-1 to TRBJ2-5; D is perhaps TRBD2 (7 bases). The germline gives CDR1 MGHDK, CDR2 SYGVNS. CDR3 length: 14 residues. V gave up 7 bases and J gave up 5 bases, with 17 bases separating them.

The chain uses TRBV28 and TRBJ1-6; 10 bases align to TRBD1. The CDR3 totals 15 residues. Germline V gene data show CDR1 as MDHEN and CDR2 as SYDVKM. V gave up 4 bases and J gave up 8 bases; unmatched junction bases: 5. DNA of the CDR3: TGTGCCAGCAGTTCACCGGGACAGGGGTATTCACCCCTCCACTTT. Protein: CASSSPGQGYSPLHF.

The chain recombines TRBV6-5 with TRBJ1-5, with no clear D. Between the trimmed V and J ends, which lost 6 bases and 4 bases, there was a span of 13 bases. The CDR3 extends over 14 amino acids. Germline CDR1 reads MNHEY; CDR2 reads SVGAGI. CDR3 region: CASSNRRSNQPQHF. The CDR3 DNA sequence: TGTGCCAGCAGCAATAGACGTAGTAATCAGCCCCAGCATTTT.

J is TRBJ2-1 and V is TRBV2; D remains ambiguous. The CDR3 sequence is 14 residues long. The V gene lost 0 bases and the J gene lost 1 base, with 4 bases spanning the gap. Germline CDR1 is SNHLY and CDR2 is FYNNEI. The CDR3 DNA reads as TGTGCCAGCAGTGAAGCGAATTCCTACAATGAGCAGTTCTTC. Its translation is CASSEANSYNEQFF.

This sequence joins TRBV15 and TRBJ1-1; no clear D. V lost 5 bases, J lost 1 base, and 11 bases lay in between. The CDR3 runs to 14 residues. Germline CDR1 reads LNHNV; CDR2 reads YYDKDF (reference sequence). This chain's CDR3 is CATSDSGRNTEAFF. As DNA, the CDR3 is TGTGCCACCAGCGATTCCGGACGGAACACTGAAGCTTTCTTT. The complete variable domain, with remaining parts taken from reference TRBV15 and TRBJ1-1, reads DAMVIQNPRYQVTQFGKPVTLSCSQTLNHNVMYWYQQKSSQAPKLLFHYYDKDFNNEADTPDNFQSRRPNTSFCFLDIRSPGLGDTAMYLCATSDSGRNTEAFFGQGTRLTVV.

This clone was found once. The CDR3: CAWSAFTGGGYTF. Written as DNA, the CDR3 is TGTGCCTGGAGTGCCTTCACAGGAGGGGGCTACACCTTC. The chain combines TRBV30 with TRBJ1-2, with D possibly TRBD1 on 5 matching bases. V shed 1 base and J shed 8 bases, with 14 bases lying between them. CDR1 is GTSNPN, CDR2 SVGIG, per germline (reference sequence). The CDR3 contains 13 residues.

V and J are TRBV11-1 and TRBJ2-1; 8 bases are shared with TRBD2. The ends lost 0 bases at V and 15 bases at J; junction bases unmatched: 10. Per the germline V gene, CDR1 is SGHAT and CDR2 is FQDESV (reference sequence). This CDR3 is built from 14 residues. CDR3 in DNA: TGTGCCAGCAGCTTAGCGAGAACGGCGGGGGGCCGGTTCTTC. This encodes CASSLARTAGGRFF.

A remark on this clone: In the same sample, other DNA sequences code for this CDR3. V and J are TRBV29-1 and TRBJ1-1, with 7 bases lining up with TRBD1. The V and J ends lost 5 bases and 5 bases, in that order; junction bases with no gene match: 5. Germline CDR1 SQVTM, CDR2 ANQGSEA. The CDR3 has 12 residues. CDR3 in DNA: TGCAGCGTTCAACAGGGGAGGACTGAAGCTTTCTTT. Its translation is CSVQQGRTEAFF.

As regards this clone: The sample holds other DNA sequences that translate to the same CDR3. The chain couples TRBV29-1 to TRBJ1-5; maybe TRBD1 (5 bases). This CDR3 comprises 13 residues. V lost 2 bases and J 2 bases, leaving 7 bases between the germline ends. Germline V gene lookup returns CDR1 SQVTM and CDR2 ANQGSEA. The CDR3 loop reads CSVETGGNQPQHF. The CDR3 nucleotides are TGCAGCGTTGAAACAGGCGGCAATCAGCCCCAGCATTTT. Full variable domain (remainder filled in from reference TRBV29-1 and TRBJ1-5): SAVISQKPSRDICQRGTSLTIQCQVDSQVTMMFWYRQQPGQSLTLIATANQGSEATYESGFVIDKFPISRPNLTFSTLTVSNMSPEDSSIYLCSVETGGNQPQHFGDGTRLSIL.

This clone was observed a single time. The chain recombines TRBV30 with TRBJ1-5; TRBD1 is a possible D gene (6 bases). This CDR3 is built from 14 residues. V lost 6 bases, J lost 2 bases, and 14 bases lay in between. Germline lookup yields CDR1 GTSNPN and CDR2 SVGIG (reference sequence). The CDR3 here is CACAGTSRNQPQHF. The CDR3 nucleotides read TGTGCCTGTGCCGGGACAAGCCGCAATCAGCCCCAGCATTTT.

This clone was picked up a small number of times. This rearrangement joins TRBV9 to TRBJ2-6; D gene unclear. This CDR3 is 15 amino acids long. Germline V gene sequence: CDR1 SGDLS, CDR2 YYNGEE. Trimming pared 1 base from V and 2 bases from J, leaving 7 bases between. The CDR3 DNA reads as TGTGCCAGCAGCGTACCCTTTGCTGGGGCCAACGTCCTGACTTTC. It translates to CASSVPFAGANVLTF.

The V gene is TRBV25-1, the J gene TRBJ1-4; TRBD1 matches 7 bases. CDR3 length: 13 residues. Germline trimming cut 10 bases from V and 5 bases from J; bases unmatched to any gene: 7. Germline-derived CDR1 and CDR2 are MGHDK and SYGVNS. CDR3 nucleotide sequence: TGTGCCACCTCAAGGGGACAGAATGAAAAACTGTTTTTT. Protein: CATSRGQNEKLFF.